This TCR beta chain was captured in a study of blood T cells in healthy people across ages. Findings and limits, study-wide: It was held that diversity estimates obtained from one million T cells represented underestimates.

PCR was performed a second time for about 7 to 11 cycles using a sample-barcoded 5' primer and a J-beta primer mix. TCRdb reanalysed the 5' RACE reads using MiXCR and keeps one entry per CDR3 protein. The sample yields hundreds of thousands of distinct CDR3 sequences, just under 25% seen once. In the case of this clonotype: Its antigen is currently unknown.

A further study also used this sample, focusing on T cells of mothers and their children. That paper notes: A primer called M1S, used in the second PCR, added sample barcodes and 2-4 random nucleotides. Reads obtained per mother exceeded 8.5 million TCR beta CDR3 reads, with some 3 million obtained per child. An overlap that was slightly higher, though non-significant, was seen in related mother-child pairs versus unrelated pairs.

Material: blood. This sequence was found in a boy between 5 and 17 years old in good health.

CDR3 amino acids: CASSLKSGREQYF. The CDR3 nucleotides read TGTGCCAGCAGTCTCAAAAGCGGACGCGAGCAGTACTTC. The chain uses TRBV27 and TRBJ2-7; possible D gene TRBD2, 5 bases. The CDR3 spans 13 residues. The V end lost 5 bases, the J end lost 6 bases, and 14 bases lay between the germline ends. Germline values: CDR1 MNHEY, CDR2 SMNVEV (reference sequence).